The T cell receptor beta chain described here comes from a study of OX40 agonist ivuxolimab in advanced cancers. Study at large: Hepatocellular carcinoma, melanoma, renal cell or head and neck cancer occurred in dose-escalation patients. The study reported partial responses in three patients: one hepatocellular carcinoma, two cutaneous melanoma.

Measured with immunoSEQ multiplex PCR; TCRdb has only the in-frame clones, and not every one. Of about 98,000 clones listed, just under 95% are singletons. Sequenced material: CD4+ or CD8+ T cells sorted from blood, taken in a trial of the OX40 agonist ivuxolimab. This sequence was found in an adult with an advanced solid tumor such as melanoma, head and neck, liver or kidney cancer.

DNA for the CDR3: TGTGCCAGCATAAGGTGGGGTAAGAACACTGAAGCTTTCTTT. Amino acids: CASIRWGKNTEAFF. The V gene is TRBV2, the J gene TRBJ1-1; D unresolved. Trimming removed 7 bases at V and 1 base at J, with 13 bases between. This CDR3 spans 14 amino acids. CDR1 and CDR2 (germline): SNHLY, FYNNEI.